This passage covers 19 T cell receptor beta chains from one sample sequenced in a study of tumor-infiltrating lymphocytes in primary liver carcinoma. Each 20-30 mg portion of unsorted bulk tissue served as the source for co-extraction of RNA and DNA. From roughly 0.45 ug total RNA, TCR beta cDNA was generated with a primer in the constant region. ARM-PCR, slightly modified, supplied the TCR beta libraries through three nested multiplex PCR rounds. TRBV1-TRBV30 forward primers paired with a C-beta reverse primer drove the first two PCR rounds, about 10 cycles each. TCRdb passed the multiplex PCR reads through MiXCR, listing each CDR3 protein once. The sample carries approximately 100,000 distinct CDR3 sequences, about 62% recorded once. Sequencing was performed on liver tumor tissue from sampling region 2. Specified subset: tumor region T2, inferior pole. The receptors originated from an older woman with primary liver carcinoma and hepatitis B virus infection.

The chain employs TRBV11-2 and TRBJ1-2; TRBD1 might be the D (5 bases). V was trimmed by 8 bases and J by 4 bases, leaving 17 bases between them. The CDR3 extends over 14 amino acids. From germline, CDR1 is SGHAT and CDR2 FQNNGV. Written as DNA, the CDR3 is TGTGCCAGCCGCCGGGGCGGGAGCTCCTATGGCTACACCTTC. Translation: CASRRGGSSYGYTF.

Concerning this clonotype itself: The junction departs from the called germline gene at one end, perhaps through a read error. The chain combines TRBV11-2 with TRBJ2-2; the D call may be TRBD1 or TRBD2 (5 bases each). The germline CDR1 and CDR2 sequences are SGHAT and FQNNGV. CDR3 size: 15 residues. CDR3 loop: CANSPPQGPTGDLFF. The CDR3 bases are TGTGCCAATAGCCCTCCGCAAGGACCGACCGGGGACCTGTTTTTT.

This clonotype was counted between two and nine times. This could be a read error, since a much larger clone is one nucleotide away. The chain links TRBV6-1 to TRBJ1-2; D is perhaps TRBD1 (5 bases). Germline V gene lookup returns CDR1 MNHNS and CDR2 SASEGT. This CDR3 comprises 17 residues. The CDR3 DNA is TGTGTCAGCAGTGACCTCCTGTACCGGGGAGGTGGGACGGGCTACACCTTC. Translation gives CVSSDLLYRGGGTGYTF.

In regard to this clonotype: The CDR3 ends on some other residue instead of the conserved phenylalanine or tryptophan, so this is likely a read error. Because the CDR3's place on the DNA is in doubt, the DNA is left out and the CDR3 is given as listed by TCRdb. The rearrangement joins TRBV11-3 to TRBJ2-4; TRBD1 was called by the table and not checked on the DNA. The CDR3 length is 16 residues, termini included. CDR1 is SGHNT and CDR2 is YENEEA in the germline V gene. CDR3 in amino acids: CASSPRTGLAKNIQYI.

Note on this clonotype: This may stem from a read error, because a much larger clone lies one nucleotide away. V and J are TRBV29-1 and TRBJ2-3; TRBD2 might be the D (7 bases). CDR1 is SQVTM, CDR2 ANQGSEA, per germline. The CDR3 totals 13 residues. CDR3 nucleotides: TGCAGCGTCGAGAGGACTAGGACAGATATGCAGTATTTT. The encoded protein is CSVERTRTDMQYF.

As concerns this clonotype: A much bigger clone sits one base away, suggesting this may be a read error. The gene calls are TRBV5-6 and TRBJ2-3; TRBD2 agrees at 7 bases. The CDR3 runs 14 residues. Germline V gene sequence: CDR1 SGHDT, CDR2 YYEEEE. In DNA, the CDR3 is TGTGCCAGCAGCTTGTGGGGGGGAACAGATACGCAGTGTTTT. It encodes CASSLWGGTDTQCF.

This clonotype was seen just once. No conserved phenylalanine or tryptophan is present at the end of the CDR3, so a read error is the likely explanation. The rearrangement links TRBV11-3 to TRBJ2-3; no clear D. CDR1 and CDR2 (germline): SGHNT, YENEEA. CDR3 length equals 15 residues. The CDR3 region has the DNA TGTGCCAGCAACTTAGATCTACATACTACAGATACGCAGTATCTT. The encoded protein is CASNLDLHTTDTQYL.

V usage is TRBV29-1 and J usage is TRBJ2-3; D call uncertain. The J call is in doubt because the DNA end fits TRBJ1-5 better. From germline, CDR1 is SQVTM and CDR2 ANQGSEA. The CDR3 is made up of 10 amino acids. CDR3 coding DNA: TGCAGCACCGACACAGATACTCAGCATTTT. It specifies CSTDTDTQHF.

Of note for this clonotype: The CDR3 ends on some other residue instead of the conserved phenylalanine or tryptophan, so this is likely a read error. The chain recombines TRBV29-1 with TRBJ2-3; weak D call: TRBD1 (6 bases). The CDR3 consists of 17 residues. CDR1 and CDR2 from the germline V gene are SQVTM and ANQGSEA. The germline V and J ends were trimmed by 2 bases and 1 base, with 19 bases remaining between them. The CDR3 spells CSVEPTGSRTRTDTQYS. The CDR3 bases are TGCAGCGTTGAACCGACAGGCAGTAGAACTCGCACAGATACGCAGTATTCT.

The V gene is TRBV20-1, the J gene TRBJ2-7, with 9 bases matching TRBD1. CDR1 is DFQATT, CDR2 SNEGSKA, per germline (reference sequence). The CDR3 runs 16 residues. V trimming: 0 bases; J trimming: 0 bases; junction bases outside the gene matches: 6. In DNA form, the CDR3 reads TGCAGTGCTAGAGACCTAGGACAGGGGTACTCCTACGAGCAGTACTTC. Translation: CSARDLGQGYSYEQYF.

Of note for this clonotype: A read error is possible here, since a much larger clone lies one base away. This chain links TRBV19 with TRBJ1-1; 7 nucleotides align to TRBD1. Per the germline V gene, CDR1 is LNHDA and CDR2 is SQIVND (reference sequence). CDR3 length: 14 amino acids. V was clipped by 7 bases and J by 4 bases; unmatched bases: 9. Here the CDR3 reads CASTPVTGSTEAFF. CDR3 bases: TGTGCCAGTACCCCGGTGACAGGGAGCACTGAAGCTTTCTTT.

This sequence joins TRBV4-1 and TRBJ2-7, with D possibly being TRBD1 or TRBD2 (6 bases each). Germline V gene lookup returns CDR1 MGHRA and CDR2 YSYEKL. The V and J ends lost 7 bases and 7 bases respectively, with 23 bases between them. The CDR3 spans 15 residues. The CDR3 DNA reads TGCGCCAGCAACCACCGTGGTGAAGGGGGGAAAGAGCAGTACTTC. Its translation: CASNHRGEGGKEQYF.

This clonotype was found many times. The J gene is TRBJ2-5, the V gene TRBV7-8; D is undetermined. The CDR3 extends over 17 amino acids. CDR1 is SGHVS and CDR2 is FQNEAQ in the germline V gene. V lost 2 bases, J lost 1 base, and 17 bases lay in between. CDR3 sequence reads: CASSLWSPQDAQETQYF. In nucleotides, the CDR3 is TGTGCCAGCAGCTTATGGTCTCCCCAGGACGCCCAAGAGACCCAGTACTTC.

To note about this clonotype: One junction end does not reproduce the germline sequence, and a read error may be involved. The chain joins TRBV11-3 to TRBJ1-1, with D hard to call. The CDR3 loop spans 14 amino acids. Germline V gene data show CDR1 as SGHNT and CDR2 as YENEEA. The CDR3 bases are TGTGACAGCAGCCAGGACGACTTGAACACCGAAGCTTTCTTT. Its protein is CDSSQDDLNTEAFF.

This clonotype occurred many times. This rearrangement joins TRBV6-2 or TRBV6-3 to TRBJ2-5; the match to TRBD1 covers 9 bases. The CDR3 is 16 amino acids. With 4 bases clipped from V and 7 bases from J, the junction kept 13 bases outside the gene matches. Germline V gene sequence: CDR1 MNHEY, CDR2 SVGEGT. The CDR3 spells CASSSRWTGEFGTQYF. CDR3 DNA sequence: TGTGCCAGCAGTTCGAGGTGGACAGGGGAATTCGGGACCCAGTACTTC.

With respect to this clonotype: Because it lacks the conserved phenylalanine or tryptophan at the end, this CDR3 is likely a read error. The V gene is TRBV7-8, the J gene TRBJ1-2; D might be TRBD1 (5 bases). The CDR3 totals 14 residues. Germline V CDR1 and CDR2: SGHVS, FQNEAQ. Trimming removed 1 base from V and 7 bases from J, with 13 bases in between. Here the CDR3 DNA reads TGTGCCAGCAGCTTAGAAGACAGAGTTCGTGGCTACACCATC. Translation gives CASSLEDRVRGYTI.

For this clonotype: A read error may be the cause here, since a much bigger clone is one base away. This chain connects TRBV12-3 or TRBV12-4 to TRBJ2-3; weak D call: TRBD1 (6 bases). CDR3 size: 15 residues. The CDR3 here is CAIQNGTYRTGTQYF. The CDR3 region has the DNA TGTGCCATCCAGAATGGGACATATCGCACAGGTACGCAGTATTTT.

V is TRBV7-2 and J is TRBJ2-1; 8 positions agree with TRBD2. Germline V CDR1 and CDR2: SGHTA, FQGNSA. Trimming removed 2 bases from V and 9 bases from J; junction bases left unmatched: 9. The CDR3 contains 15 residues. The CDR3 spells CASSLSMTSEGEQFF. CDR3 DNA sequence: TGTGCCAGCAGCTTATCGATGACTAGCGAGGGTGAGCAGTTCTTC.

Details on this clonotype: A clone one base away is much larger, so this may be a read error. The chain uses TRBV30 and TRBJ1-6; D ambiguous. Per the germline V gene, CDR1 is GTSNPN and CDR2 is SVGIG (reference sequence). The CDR3 is made up of 13 amino acids. Trimming stripped 4 bases from V and 8 bases from J, with 12 bases between. In DNA, the CDR3 is TGTGCCTGGAATTTGCAGGTGGATTCACCCCTCCACTTT. Translation: CAWNLQVDSPLHF.